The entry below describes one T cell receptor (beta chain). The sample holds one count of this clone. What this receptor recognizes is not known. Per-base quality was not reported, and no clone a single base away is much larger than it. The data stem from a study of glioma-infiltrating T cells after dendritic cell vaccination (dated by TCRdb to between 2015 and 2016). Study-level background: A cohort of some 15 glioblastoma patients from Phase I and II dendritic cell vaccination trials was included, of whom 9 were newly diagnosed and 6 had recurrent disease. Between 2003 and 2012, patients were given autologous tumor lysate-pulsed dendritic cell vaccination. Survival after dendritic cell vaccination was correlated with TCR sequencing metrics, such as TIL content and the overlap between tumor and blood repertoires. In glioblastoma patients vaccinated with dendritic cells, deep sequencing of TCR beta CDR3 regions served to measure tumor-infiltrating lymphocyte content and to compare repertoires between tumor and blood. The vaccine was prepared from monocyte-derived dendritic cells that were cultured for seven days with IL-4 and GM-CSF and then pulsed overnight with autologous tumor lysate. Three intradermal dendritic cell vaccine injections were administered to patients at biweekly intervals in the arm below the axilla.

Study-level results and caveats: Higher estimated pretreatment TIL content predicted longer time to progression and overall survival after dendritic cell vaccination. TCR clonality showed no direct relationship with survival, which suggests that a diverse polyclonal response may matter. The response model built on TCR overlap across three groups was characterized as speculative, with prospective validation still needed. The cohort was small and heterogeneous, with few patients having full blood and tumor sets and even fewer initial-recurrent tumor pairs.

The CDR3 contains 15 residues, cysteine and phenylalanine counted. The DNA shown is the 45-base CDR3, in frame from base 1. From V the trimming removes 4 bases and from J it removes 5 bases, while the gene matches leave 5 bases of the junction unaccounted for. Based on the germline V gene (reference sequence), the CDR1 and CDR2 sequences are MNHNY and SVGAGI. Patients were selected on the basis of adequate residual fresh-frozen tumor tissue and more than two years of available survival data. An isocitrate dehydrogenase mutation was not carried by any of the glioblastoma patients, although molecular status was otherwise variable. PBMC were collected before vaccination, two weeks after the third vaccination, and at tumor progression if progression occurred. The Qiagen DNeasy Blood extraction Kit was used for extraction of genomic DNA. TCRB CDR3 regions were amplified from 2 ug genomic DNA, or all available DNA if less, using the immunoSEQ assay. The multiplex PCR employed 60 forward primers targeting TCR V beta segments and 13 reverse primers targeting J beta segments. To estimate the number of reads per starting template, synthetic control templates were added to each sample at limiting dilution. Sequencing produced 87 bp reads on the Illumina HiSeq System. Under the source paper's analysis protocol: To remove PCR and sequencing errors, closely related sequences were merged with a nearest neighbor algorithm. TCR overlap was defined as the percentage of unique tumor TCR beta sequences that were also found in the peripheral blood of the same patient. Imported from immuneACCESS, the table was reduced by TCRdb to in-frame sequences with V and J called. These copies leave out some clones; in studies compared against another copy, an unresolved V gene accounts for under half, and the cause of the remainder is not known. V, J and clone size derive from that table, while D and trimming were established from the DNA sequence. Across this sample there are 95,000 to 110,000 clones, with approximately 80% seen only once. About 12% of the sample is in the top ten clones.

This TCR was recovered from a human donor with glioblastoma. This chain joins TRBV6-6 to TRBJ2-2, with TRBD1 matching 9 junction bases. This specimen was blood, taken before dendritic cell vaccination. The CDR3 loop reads CASSFAGTGTGELFF. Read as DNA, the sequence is TGTGCCAGCAGTTTCGCCGGGACAGGGACCGGGGAGCTGTTTTTT.